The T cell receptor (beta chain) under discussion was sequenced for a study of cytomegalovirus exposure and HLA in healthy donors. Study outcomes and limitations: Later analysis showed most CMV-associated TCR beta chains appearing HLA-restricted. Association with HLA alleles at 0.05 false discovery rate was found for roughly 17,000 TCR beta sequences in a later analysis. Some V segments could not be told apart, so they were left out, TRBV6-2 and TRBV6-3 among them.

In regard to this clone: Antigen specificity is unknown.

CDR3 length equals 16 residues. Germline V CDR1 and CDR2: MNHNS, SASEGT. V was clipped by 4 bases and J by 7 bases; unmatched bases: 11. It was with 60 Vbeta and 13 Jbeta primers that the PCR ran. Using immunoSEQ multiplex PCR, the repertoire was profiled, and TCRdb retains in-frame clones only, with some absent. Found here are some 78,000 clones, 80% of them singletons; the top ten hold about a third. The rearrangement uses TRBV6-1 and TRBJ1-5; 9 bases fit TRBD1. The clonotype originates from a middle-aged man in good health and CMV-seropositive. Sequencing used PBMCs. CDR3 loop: CASSVGRTGGGQPQHF. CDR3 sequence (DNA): TGTGCCAGCAGTGTCGGCCGAACAGGGGGCGGCCAGCCCCAGCATTTT.